The sequence of this T cell receptor (beta chain) was determined in a study of siplizumab effects on memory and regulatory T cells. With 4 bases removed from V and 4 bases from J, the gap between germline ends came to 11 bases. CDR1 and CDR2 from the germline V gene are MNHNS and SASEGT. The length of the CDR3 is 14 residues. Data came from immunoSEQ multiplex PCR; TCRdb stores just in-frame clones and leaves some out. This table has approximately 120,000 clones, about 91% appearing once. The sample taken for sequencing was Tregs sorted from blood. This TCR was recovered from a human donor in good health. The chain has TRBV6-1 and TRBJ1-5; D is possibly TRBD1 (5 bases). The CDR3 loop is CASSVGRVNQPQHF. Written as DNA, the CDR3 is TGTGCCAGCAGTGTCGGCAGGGTTAATCAGCCCCAGCATTTT.